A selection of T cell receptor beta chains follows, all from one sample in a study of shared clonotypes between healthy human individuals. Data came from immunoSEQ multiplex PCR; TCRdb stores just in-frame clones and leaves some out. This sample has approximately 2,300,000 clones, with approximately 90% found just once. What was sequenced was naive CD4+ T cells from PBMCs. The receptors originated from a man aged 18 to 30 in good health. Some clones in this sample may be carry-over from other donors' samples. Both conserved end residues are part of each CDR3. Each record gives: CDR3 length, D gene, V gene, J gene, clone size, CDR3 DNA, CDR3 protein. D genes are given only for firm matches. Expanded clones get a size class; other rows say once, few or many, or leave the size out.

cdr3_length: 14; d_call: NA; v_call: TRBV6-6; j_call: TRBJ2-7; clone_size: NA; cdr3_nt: TGTGCCAGCAGCGACAGGGGCGGGAGCGGAGAGCAGTACTTC; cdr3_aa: CASSDRGGSGEQYF
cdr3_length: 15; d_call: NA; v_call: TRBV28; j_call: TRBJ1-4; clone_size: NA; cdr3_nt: TGTGCCAGCAGTCCGGCCGGGCCACCTAATGAAAAACTGTTTTTT; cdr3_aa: CASSPAGPPNEKLFF
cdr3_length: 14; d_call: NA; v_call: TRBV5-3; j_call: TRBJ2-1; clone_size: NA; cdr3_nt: TGTGCCAGAAGCTTGGGGCGCTACTACAATGAGCAGTTCTTC; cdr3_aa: CARSLGRYYNEQFF
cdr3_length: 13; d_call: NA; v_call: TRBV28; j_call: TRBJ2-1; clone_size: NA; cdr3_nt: TGTGCCAGAGCCGGACTTTCCTACAATGAGCAGTTCTTC; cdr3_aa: CARAGLSYNEQFF
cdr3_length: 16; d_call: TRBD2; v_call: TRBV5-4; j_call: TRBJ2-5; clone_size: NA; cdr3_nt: TGTGCCAGCAGCTTTACTAGCGGGAGTACCCAAGAGACCCAGTACTTC; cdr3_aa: CASSFTSGSTQETQYF
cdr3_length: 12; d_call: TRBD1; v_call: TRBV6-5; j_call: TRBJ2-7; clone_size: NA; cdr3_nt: TGTGCCACGGGGGACAGGGGCTACGAGCAGTACTTC; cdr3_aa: CATGDRGYEQYF
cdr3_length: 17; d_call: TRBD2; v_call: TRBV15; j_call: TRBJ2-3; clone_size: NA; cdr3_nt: TGTGCCACCAGCAGAGATGGACTAGCGGGGCTCACAGATACGCAGTATTTT; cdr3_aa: CATSRDGLAGLTDTQYF
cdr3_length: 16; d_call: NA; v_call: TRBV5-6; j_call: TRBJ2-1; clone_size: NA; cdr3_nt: TGTGCCAGCAGCTTAAGGTTACGGAGCTCCTACAATGAGCAGTTCTTC; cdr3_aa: CASSLRLRSSYNEQFF
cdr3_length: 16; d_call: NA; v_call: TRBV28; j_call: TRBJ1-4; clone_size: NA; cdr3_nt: TGTGCCAGCAGTTTCCTGACCGGGACCGCTAATGAAAAACTGTTTTTT; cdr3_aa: CASSFLTGTANEKLFF
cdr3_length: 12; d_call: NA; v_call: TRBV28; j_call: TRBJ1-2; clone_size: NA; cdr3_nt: TGTGCCAGCAGTTTGGCAGGGACTGGCTACACCTTC; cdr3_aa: CASSLAGTGYTF
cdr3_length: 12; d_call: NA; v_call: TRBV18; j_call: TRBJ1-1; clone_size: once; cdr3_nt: TGTGCCAGCTCACTTGAAGAAGGGTTAGCTTTCTTT; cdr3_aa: CASSLEEGLAFF
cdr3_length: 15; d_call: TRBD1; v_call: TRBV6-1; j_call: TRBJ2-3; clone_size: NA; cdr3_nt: TGTGCCAGCAGTGCTAGAACAGGGGGCGTGAATACGCAGTATTTT; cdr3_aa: CASSARTGGVNTQYF